The 19 T cell receptor beta chains in this list originate from one sample, sequenced in a study of regulatory T cells in long-lasting Graves disease. Building the TCR beta libraries relied on iRepertoire HTBI primers, and CDR3 regions underwent Arm-PCR. TCRdb reprocessed the multiplex PCR reads via MiXCR and lists one record per CDR3 protein. Here the sample spans 620,000 or so distinct CDR3 sequences, roughly 15% being singletons. The time point denotes: newly diagnosed GD, antithyroid drugs for less than 3 months. There was RNA extracted from PBMCs, and the TCR library was made from it. These data were also filed under a second study, of T cells in Graves' hyperthyroidism and ophthalmopathy.

The sequenced sample was peripheral blood mononuclear cells (PBMCs), obtained at new diagnosis, from a patient treated with antithyroid drugs. Receptors were obtained from a woman aged 30 to 39 with Graves disease.

This clonotype was seen at least ten times. The V call is TRBV20-1, the J call TRBJ1-2; D is unclear. The V end lost 2 bases, the J end lost 8 bases, and 9 bases lay between the germline ends. This CDR3 is built from 11 residues. Germline CDR1 reads DFQATT; CDR2 reads SNEGSKA (reference sequence). CDR3 sequence (DNA): TGCAGTGCTAGAAGGCAGGAGGGCTACACCTTC. This codes for CSARRQEGYTF.

This clonotype was detected only a few times. The V and J genes are TRBV19 and TRBJ1-5, with D hard to call. The CDR3 spans 15 residues. The germline V gene encodes CDR1 LNHDA and CDR2 SQIVND (reference sequence). Trimming left V 7 bases short and J 3 bases short, with 16 bases between. This CDR3 is CASTVVAPLNQPQHF. The DNA for the CDR3 is TGTGCCAGTACCGTAGTAGCTCCACTCAATCAGCCCCAGCATTTT.

The chain combines TRBV19 with TRBJ2-4; TRBD2 aligns across 8 bases. V was clipped by 6 bases and J by 1 base; unmatched bases: 14. The germline V gene has CDR1 LNHDA and CDR2 SQIVND (reference sequence). The CDR3 spans 18 residues. CDR3 nucleotides: TGTGCCAGTAGCGGGAGGGGGGATGTGTTGATGGCCAAAAACATTCAGTACTTC. Amino acids: CASSGRGDVLMAKNIQYF.

V gene TRBV9 combines with J gene TRBJ2-6; TRBD1 aligns across 7 bases. The J segment lost 3 bases and the V segment lost 3 bases, leaving 6 bases of the junction unmatched. The CDR3 is 16 amino acids. The germline V gene encodes CDR1 SGDLS and CDR2 YYNGEE. The CDR3 region is CASSANRGSGANVLTF. The DNA of the CDR3 is TGTGCCAGCAGCGCCAACAGGGGAAGTGGGGCCAACGTCCTGACTTTC.

This clonotype came up a few times. The gene calls are TRBV14 and TRBJ2-5, with 7 bases that match TRBD2. With V trimmed by 2 bases and J by 4 bases, 7 bases remained unmatched. Germline V lookup: CDR1 SGHDN, CDR2 FVKESK. The CDR3 spans 15 residues. CDR3 loop: CASSQSRGRRETQYF. CDR3 DNA sequence: TGTGCCAGCAGCCAATCCCGCGGGAGAAGAGAGACCCAGTACTTC.

Only one count was recorded for this clonotype. The genes are TRBV20-1 and TRBJ1-2; D is perhaps TRBD1 (6 bases). There are 14 residues in the CDR3. Germline V lookup: CDR1 DFQATT, CDR2 SNEGSKA (reference sequence). With 3 bases removed from V and 0 bases from J, the gap between germline ends came to 11 bases. The CDR3 reads CSARRDIANYGYTF. CDR3 nucleotide sequence: TGCAGTGCTAGGCGGGACATTGCTAACTATGGCTACACCTTC.

This clonotype has at least ten counts. The J gene is TRBJ1-2, the V gene TRBV27; tentatively, D is TRBD1 (6 bases). Looked up from germline, CDR1 is MNHEY and CDR2 is SMNVEV (reference sequence). The V end lost 1 base, the J end lost 5 bases, and 14 bases lay between the germline ends. The CDR3 contains 15 residues. The CDR3 sequence is CASSLFFGGAYGYTF. The CDR3 DNA reads as TGTGCCAGCAGTTTATTTTTTGGGGGCGCTTATGGCTACACCTTC.

This rearrangement joins TRBV20-1 to TRBJ2-3, with TRBD2 identical over 9 bases. Germline CDR1 and CDR2: DFQATT and SNEGSKA (reference sequence). The junction had 9 bases not matched to a gene; V was cut back by 2 bases and J by 0 bases. The length of the CDR3 is 17 residues. The CDR3 coding sequence is TGCAGTGCTAGAACCACTAGCGGGTCTCTAAGCACAGATACGCAGTATTTT. Translating it yields CSARTTSGSLSTDTQYF.

This chain links TRBV12-3 or TRBV12-4 with TRBJ2-1, with TRBD2 matching over 7 bases. The length of the CDR3 is 15 residues. V gave up 2 bases and J gave up 10 bases; unmatched junction bases: 11. CDR3 coding DNA: TGTGCCAGCAGTTTAATCGGGGGGACGACGCACGAGCAGTTCTTC. Its translation: CASSLIGGTTHEQFF.

This clonotype was seen repeatedly, ten times or more. In DNA form, the CDR3 reads TGCAGTGCTAGAGATCCGAGCCGGGGAAGCACAGATACGCAGTATTTT. It codes for CSARDPSRGSTDTQYF. This chain links TRBV20-1 with TRBJ2-3; TRBD2 might be the D (5 bases). V was pared by 0 bases and J by 0 bases, with 13 bases between. Germline lookup yields CDR1 DFQATT and CDR2 SNEGSKA (reference sequence). The CDR3 is made up of 16 amino acids.

This clonotype was seen repeatedly, ten times or more. The chain links TRBV28 to TRBJ2-5, with 8 bases lining up with TRBD2. Germline CDR1 reads MDHEN; CDR2 reads SYDVKM. The ends lost 5 bases at V and 5 bases at J; junction bases unmatched: 10. The CDR3 is 15 residues long. CDR3 protein: CASSLSGIGGETQYF. The CDR3 DNA is TGTGCCAGCAGTCTTAGCGGGATTGGGGGGGAGACCCAGTACTTC.

This clonotype has only a few counts. V gene TRBV6-4 combines with J gene TRBJ2-2; 8 positions match TRBD2. The CDR3 length is 14 residues. V shed 7 bases and J 4 bases; nucleotides not matched to a gene: 5. The V gene's germline CDR1 is MRHNA and CDR2 SNTAGT. CDR3 protein: CASKLAEVTGELFF. As DNA, the CDR3 is TGTGCCAGCAAACTAGCGGAAGTCACCGGGGAGCTGTTTTTT.

The chain joins TRBV19 to TRBJ2-1; D is uncertain. CDR1 and CDR2 from the germline V gene are LNHDA and SQIVND (reference sequence). Trimming cost V 5 bases and J 5 bases, with 19 bases left between them. The CDR3 loop spans 16 amino acids. The CDR3 DNA sequence: TGTGCCAGTAGTGATGTGCGCCGCCTCACCAACAATGAGCAGTTCTTC. It codes for CASSDVRRLTNNEQFF.

The V gene is TRBV27, the J gene TRBJ2-5; D is possibly TRBD1 (5 bases). Germline loops: CDR1 MNHEY, CDR2 SMNVEV (reference sequence). Trimming took 3 bases from V and 4 from J, leaving 9 bases between them. This CDR3 has 13 amino acids. This chain's CDR3 is CASSFGARETQYF. The DNA for the CDR3 is TGTGCCAGCAGTTTTGGGGCAAGAGAGACCCAGTACTTC.

V is TRBV15 and J is TRBJ1-2; 7 bases fit TRBD1. Germline V gives CDR1 LNHNV, CDR2 YYDKDF (reference sequence). This CDR3 is built from 13 residues. With V trimmed by 6 bases and J by 8 bases, 9 bases remained unmatched. The CDR3 coding sequence is TGTGCCACCAGTCCAGGGGGGGAGGGCGGCTACACCTTC. Its protein is CATSPGGEGGYTF.

There are many counts of this clonotype. The chain couples TRBV6-1 to TRBJ1-1; D ambiguous. V gave up 7 bases and J gave up 1 base, with 22 bases separating them. Looked up from germline, CDR1 is MNHNS and CDR2 is SASEGT. This CDR3 region has 17 residues. The CDR3 loop reads CASTPGPKAYPNTEAFF. The CDR3 DNA is TGTGCCAGCACCCCTGGACCTAAAGCTTACCCGAACACTGAAGCTTTCTTT.

This clonotype was picked up a small number of times. This chain joins TRBV15 and TRBJ1-4; a possible D gene is TRBD1 (6 bases). V shed 5 bases and J shed 6 bases, with 22 bases lying between them. Germline lookup yields CDR1 LNHNV and CDR2 YYDKDF (reference sequence). The CDR3 runs 17 residues. The CDR3 DNA sequence: TGTGCCACCAGCGAAACGGCAACAGGGAGAGGTGATGAAAAACTGTTTTTT. This translates into CATSETATGRGDEKLFF.

This chain links TRBV7-9 with TRBJ2-1, with D perhaps matching TRBD1 (10 bases). Germline lookup yields CDR1 SEHNR and CDR2 FQNEAQ (reference sequence). This CDR3 comprises 22 residues. The V gene lost 2 bases and the J gene lost 5 bases, with 34 bases spanning the gap. Written as DNA, the CDR3 is TGTGCCAGCAGCTTACTTGGGACAGGGGCGGGTGCAGAACTAGCGGGTGACAATGAGCAGTTCTTC. Translation gives CASSLLGTGAGAELAGDNEQFF.

This clonotype was counted many times. The rearrangement links TRBV5-1 to TRBJ2-7; possible D gene TRBD2, 6 bases. The V gene lost 4 bases and the J gene lost 0 bases, with 14 bases spanning the gap. The CDR3 consists of 15 residues. Germline values: CDR1 SGHRS, CDR2 YFSETQ. CDR3 DNA: TGCGCCAGCAGCGAGGACGGGACTCGCTCCTACGAGCAGTACTTC. Residues: CASSEDGTRSYEQYF.